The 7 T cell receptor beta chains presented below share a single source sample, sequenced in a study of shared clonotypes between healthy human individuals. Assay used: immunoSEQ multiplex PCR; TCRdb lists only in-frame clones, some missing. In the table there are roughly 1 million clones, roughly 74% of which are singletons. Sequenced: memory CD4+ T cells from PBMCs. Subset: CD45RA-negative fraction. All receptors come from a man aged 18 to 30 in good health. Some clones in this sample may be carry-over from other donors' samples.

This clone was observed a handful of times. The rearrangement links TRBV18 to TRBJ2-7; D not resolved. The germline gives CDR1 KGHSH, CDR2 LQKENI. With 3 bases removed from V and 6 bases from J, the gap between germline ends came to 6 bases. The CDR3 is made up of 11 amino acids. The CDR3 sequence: CASSPMSEQYF. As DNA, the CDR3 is TGTGCCAGCTCACCCATGAGCGAGCAGTACTTC.

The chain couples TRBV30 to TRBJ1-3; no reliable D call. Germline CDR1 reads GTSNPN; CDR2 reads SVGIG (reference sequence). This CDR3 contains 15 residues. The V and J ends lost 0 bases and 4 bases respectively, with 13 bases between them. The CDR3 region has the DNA TGTGCCTGGAGTGTATTATCTCTAGTCGGAAACACCATATATTTT. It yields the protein CAWSVLSLVGNTIYF.

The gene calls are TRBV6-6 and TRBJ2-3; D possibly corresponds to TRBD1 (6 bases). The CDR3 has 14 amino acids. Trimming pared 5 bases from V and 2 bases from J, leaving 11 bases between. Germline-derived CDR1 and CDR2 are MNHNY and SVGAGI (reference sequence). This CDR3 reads CASSGRDNTDTQYF. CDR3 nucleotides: TGTGCCAGCAGTGGACGGGACAACACAGATACGCAGTATTTT.

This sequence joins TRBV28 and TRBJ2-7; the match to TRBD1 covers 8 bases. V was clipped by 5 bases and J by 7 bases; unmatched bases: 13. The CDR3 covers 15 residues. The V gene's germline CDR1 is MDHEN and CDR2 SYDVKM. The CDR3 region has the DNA TGTGCCAGCAGTCCCGCCGGTACAGGGGGTCGAGAGCAGTACTTC. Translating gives CASSPAGTGGREQYF. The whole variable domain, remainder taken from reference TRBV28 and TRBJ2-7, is DVKVTQSSRYLVKRTGEKVFLECVQDMDHENMFWYRQDPGLGLRLIYFSYDVKMKEKGDIPEGYSVSREKKERFSLILESASTNQTSMYLCASSPAGTGGREQYFGPGTRLTVT.

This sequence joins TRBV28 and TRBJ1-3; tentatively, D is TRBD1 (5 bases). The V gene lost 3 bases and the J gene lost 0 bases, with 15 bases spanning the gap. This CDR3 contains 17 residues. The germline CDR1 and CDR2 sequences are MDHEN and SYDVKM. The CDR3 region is CASSLPRDSYSGNTIYF. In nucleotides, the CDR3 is TGTGCCAGCAGTTTGCCCCGGGACTCCTACTCTGGAAACACCATATATTTT.

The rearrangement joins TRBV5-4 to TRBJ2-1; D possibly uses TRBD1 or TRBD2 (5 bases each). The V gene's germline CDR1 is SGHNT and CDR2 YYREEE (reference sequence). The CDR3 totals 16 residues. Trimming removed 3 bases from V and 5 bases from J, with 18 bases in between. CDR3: CASSSPAGSEDNEQFF. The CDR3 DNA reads TGTGCCAGCAGCTCCCCGGCAGGGAGTGAGGACAATGAGCAGTTCTTC.

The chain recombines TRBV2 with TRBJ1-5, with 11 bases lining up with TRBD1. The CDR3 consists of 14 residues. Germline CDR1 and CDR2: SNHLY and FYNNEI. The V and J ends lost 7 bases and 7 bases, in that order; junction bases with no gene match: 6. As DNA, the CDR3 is TGTGCCAGCAACGCCGGGACAGGGGGACAGCCCCAGCATTTT. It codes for CASNAGTGGQPQHF.